These 32 T cell receptor beta chains share one sample of origin, sequenced in a study of blood T cells in healthy people across ages (dated by TCRdb to between 2015 and 2017). Library preparation was by 5' RACE. Sequencing relied on an Illumina HiSeq 2500. The second PCR ran for about 6 to 11 cycles and used a J-beta primer mix along with a sample-barcoded 5' primer. TCRdb reran the public reads through fastp at Q25 and MiXCR, keeping productive beta chains. Identical CDR3 proteins give one entry, which carries the most common genes and DNA. The sample records around 800,000 distinct CDR3 sequences, around 62% of which are singletons. Together, the top ten hold around 30% of the sample. Sequenced: blood. These receptors were obtained from a man between 25 and 39 years old in good health.

The rearrangement uses TRBV6-2 or TRBV6-3 and TRBJ2-3, with D perhaps being TRBD1 or TRBD2 (5 bases each). This CDR3 has 13 amino acids. Germline-derived CDR1 and CDR2 are MNHEY and SVGEGT. Between the trimmed V and J ends, which lost 11 bases and 10 bases, there was a span of 22 bases. CDR3 nucleotides: TGTGCCTCCCTGGGACCCCCGCCCGGGTCGCAGTATTTT. This encodes CASLGPPPGSQYF.

There are a few counts of this clonotype. The V gene is TRBV5-1, the J gene TRBJ2-6; D unclear. The length of the CDR3 is 17 residues. V lost 0 bases to trimming and J lost 0 bases, with 10 bases between them. Per the germline V gene, CDR1 is SGHRS and CDR2 is YFSETQ. This chain's CDR3 is CASSLDPGTSGANVLTF. As DNA, the CDR3 is TGCGCCAGCAGCTTGGATCCAGGCACCTCTGGGGCCAACGTCCTGACTTTC.

The table lists this clonotype with a count of one. The chain links TRBV9 to TRBJ2-1; the D gene is possibly TRBD1 (5 bases). V lost 3 bases to trimming and J lost 9 bases, with 16 bases between them. The CDR3 has 14 amino acids. Germline V gene data show CDR1 as SGDLS and CDR2 as YYNGEE. CDR3 in amino acids: CASSGQDSRGEQFF. The CDR3 DNA reads TGTGCCAGCAGCGGCCAGGATTCAAGGGGTGAGCAGTTCTTC.

This chain links TRBV6-5 with TRBJ2-6; no definite D call. CDR3 size: 16 residues. The germline V and J ends were trimmed by 6 bases and 4 bases, with 16 bases remaining between them. Germline CDR1 and CDR2: MNHEY and SVGAGI. CDR3 in DNA: TGTGCCAGCAGCTACAGTGTCCGTAGGGGGGCCAACGTCCTGACTTTC. Its translation is CASSYSVRRGANVLTF.

This clonotype was seen a few times. This sequence joins TRBV25-1 and TRBJ1-2; tentative D call: TRBD1 (6 bases). The CDR3 is made up of 15 amino acids. Trimming left V 5 bases short and J 0 bases short, with 13 bases between. Per germline, CDR1 MGHDK and CDR2 SYGVNS. The CDR3 region has the DNA TGTGCCAGCAGTAGGGGGACGAGCGCTAACTATGGCTACACCTTC. Protein product: CASSRGTSANYGYTF.

On this clonotype itself: A junction boundary mismatches the germline segment, possibly from a read error. Here the CDR3 DNA reads TGTGCCGGCAGTCCCACTCGGACGGATACGCAGTATTTT. This codes for CAGSPTRTDTQYF. The chain is built from TRBV6-2 or TRBV6-3 and TRBJ2-3, with D unclear. The CDR3 is 13 amino acids. Germline V lookup: CDR1 MNHEY, CDR2 SVGEGT.

This clonotype was recorded a few times. This chain links TRBV6-5 with TRBJ2-1, with no clear D. This CDR3 has 13 amino acids. Trimming cost V 0 bases and J 9 bases, with 9 bases left between them. Germline loops: CDR1 MNHEY, CDR2 SVGAGI. The CDR3 sequence: CASSYSIGSEQFF. Here the CDR3 DNA reads TGTGCCAGCAGTTACTCGATCGGATCTGAGCAGTTCTTC.

This chain connects TRBV7-2 to TRBJ1-2, with D possibly matching TRBD1 (5 bases). There are 14 residues in the CDR3. Germline V gene data show CDR1 as SGHTA and CDR2 as FQGNSA. V was shortened by 1 base and J by 3 bases, with 9 bases between the two germline ends. The CDR3 DNA reads as TGTGCCAGCAGCTTAGGGGGCGCCGACTATGGCTACACCTTC. Its protein product is CASSLGGADYGYTF.

The chain employs TRBV12-3 or TRBV12-4 and TRBJ2-2; D uncertain. V was cut by 6 bases and J by 6 bases, with 8 bases left in between. CDR3 length: 12 amino acids. Here the CDR3 reads CASSSQSGELFF. In DNA, the CDR3 is TGTGCCAGCAGCAGCCAGTCCGGGGAGCTGTTTTTT.

The chain uses TRBV12-3 or TRBV12-4 and TRBJ2-6; 14 positions agree with TRBD2. The CDR3 loop spans 17 amino acids. V was clipped by 5 bases and J by 2 bases; unmatched bases: 2. The CDR3 sequence is CASSGLAGGAGANVLTF. The DNA for the CDR3 is TGTGCCAGCAGTGGACTAGCGGGGGGTGCTGGGGCCAACGTCCTGACTTTC.

The chain couples TRBV7-2 to TRBJ2-5; TRBD1 might be the D (6 bases). This CDR3 contains 15 residues. Germline loops: CDR1 SGHTA, CDR2 FQGNSA. Trimming removed 5 bases from V and 11 bases from J, with 24 bases in between. CDR3 in DNA: TGTGCCAGCAGCCCACAGGGTCTAACCAAGATGGAGCAGTACTTC. Encoded protein: CASSPQGLTKMEQYF.

The chain couples TRBV29-1 to TRBJ2-1; TRBD1 is a possible D gene (5 bases). Germline V CDR1 and CDR2: SQVTM, ANQGSEA. This CDR3 region has 14 residues. The ends were cut back, 2 bases at V and 3 bases at J, with 11 bases in the middle. The CDR3 DNA sequence: TGCAGCGTTGAATTAGGGGTAAACTACAATGAGCAGTTCTTC. Protein product: CSVELGVNYNEQFF.

The V and J genes are TRBV19 and TRBJ2-4; no reliable D call. The better agreement between TRBJ2-5 and the DNA end casts doubt on the J call. CDR1 is LNHDA and CDR2 is SQIVND in the germline V gene (reference sequence). The CDR3 extends over 13 amino acids. The CDR3 sequence is CASSSTEIETQYF. The CDR3 DNA is TGTGCCAGTAGTTCCACAGAGATAGAGACCCAGTACTTC.

The chain links TRBV7-9 to TRBJ2-7, with D tentatively TRBD1 (6 bases). The CDR3 is 16 residues long. V lost 5 bases, J lost 0 bases, and 17 bases lay in between. Germline values: CDR1 SEHNR, CDR2 FQNEAQ (reference sequence). CDR3: CASSHGQTPNSYEQYF. The CDR3 DNA reads as TGTGCCAGCAGCCATGGACAGACACCGAACTCCTACGAGCAGTACTTC. Complete variable domain (other parts from reference TRBV7-9 and TRBJ2-7): DTGVSQNPRHKITKRGQNVTFRCDPISEHNRLYWYRQTLGQGPEFLTYFQNEAQLEKSRLLSDRFSAERPKGSFSTLEIQRTEQGDSAMYLCASSHGQTPNSYEQYFGPGTRLTVT.

The rearrangement joins TRBV20-1 to TRBJ1-2; TRBD1 aligns across 9 bases. CDR3 length: 13 amino acids. The germline gives CDR1 DFQATT, CDR2 SNEGSKA (reference sequence). Trimming at V came to 5 bases and at J to 5 bases, leaving 6 bases not matched to a gene. The CDR3 DNA is TGCAGTGCTGGGGACAGGGTTGGATATGGCTACACCTTC. This encodes CSAGDRVGYGYTF.

This clonotype was recorded a few times. V is TRBV10-3 and J is TRBJ2-7; TRBD2 aligns across 7 bases. Germline assignment: CDR1 ENHRY and CDR2 SYGVKD. This CDR3 has 14 amino acids. V lost 7 bases to trimming and J lost 2 bases; unmatched junction nucleotides: 8. CDR3 protein: CAIKRLAGTYEQYF. Written as DNA, the CDR3 is TGTGCCATCAAACGACTAGCAGGCACCTACGAGCAGTACTTC.

V and J are TRBV10-3 and TRBJ2-2, with TRBD1 matching 7 bases. The germline V gene has CDR1 ENHRY and CDR2 SYGVKD. J lost 3 bases, V lost 7 bases, and 8 bases had no gene match. The CDR3 is 15 residues long. CDR3: CAIKIQGMDTGELFF. The CDR3 DNA reads TGTGCCATCAAGATACAGGGGATGGACACCGGGGAGCTGTTTTTT.

J is TRBJ2-1 and V is TRBV7-8, with D unclear. Trimming shortened V by 4 bases and J by 7 bases, and 11 bases separated the two germline ends. Germline lookup yields CDR1 SGHVS and CDR2 FQNEAQ. The CDR3 is made up of 13 amino acids. Here the CDR3 reads CASSSAAKNEQFF. For the CDR3, the DNA is TGTGCCAGCAGCTCGGCCGCGAAAAATGAGCAGTTCTTC.

In this sample, this clonotype turned up once. The genes are TRBV7-2 and TRBJ2-1, with D perhaps given as TRBD1 or TRBD2 (6 bases each). The V gene's germline CDR1 is SGHTA and CDR2 FQGNSA. V was shortened by 3 bases and J by 3 bases, with 15 bases between the two germline ends. This CDR3 has 16 residues. The CDR3: CASSFQTGTFYNEQFF. DNA for the CDR3: TGTGCCAGCAGCTTCCAAACAGGGACTTTCTACAATGAGCAGTTCTTC. Full variable domain (outside the CDR3, taken from reference TRBV7-2 and TRBJ2-1): GAGVSQSPSNKVTEKGKDVELRCDPISGHTALYWYRQSLGQGLEFLIYFQGNSAPDKSGLPSDRFSAERTGGSVSTLTIQRTQQEDSAVYLCASSFQTGTFYNEQFFGPGTRLTVL.

This chain connects TRBV27 to TRBJ2-1; D not resolved. The V and J ends lost 8 bases and 0 bases respectively, with 14 bases between them. CDR3 length: 15 residues. Germline V gene data show CDR1 as MNHEY and CDR2 as SMNVEV (reference sequence). DNA for the CDR3: TGTGCCAGCGCAAGTAGCCCGAGCTCCTACAATGAGCAGTTCTTC. Protein product: CASASSPSSYNEQFF.

The chain has TRBV6-5 and TRBJ1-1; D ambiguous. V was clipped by 2 bases and J by 7 bases, with 8 bases between them. CDR1 MNHEY and CDR2 SVGAGI come from the germline V gene. The CDR3 totals 12 residues. The DNA of the CDR3 is TGTGCCAGCAGTTACCCGCCAGGTGAAGCTTTCTTT. Amino acids: CASSYPPGEAFF.

V is TRBV9 and J is TRBJ2-7, with TRBD2 as a possible D gene (6 bases). The germline V gene encodes CDR1 SGDLS and CDR2 YYNGEE. The CDR3 extends over 16 amino acids. Trimming left V 0 bases short and J 2 bases short, with 15 bases between. The CDR3 DNA follows: TGTGCCAGCAGCGTAGGCGGCGGGATCTATCCCTACGAGCAGTACTTC. This encodes CASSVGGGIYPYEQYF.

The chain uses TRBV28 and TRBJ2-1; 7 nucleotides line up with TRBD1. The CDR3 contains 15 residues. The V and J ends lost 3 bases and 7 bases, in that order; junction bases with no gene match: 9. Germline-derived CDR1 and CDR2 are MDHEN and SYDVKM. The CDR3 region is CASSFPGTVKNEQFF. In DNA form, the CDR3 reads TGTGCCAGCAGTTTTCCCGGGACAGTTAAGAATGAGCAGTTCTTC.

The chain links TRBV10-3 to TRBJ2-3, with 7 bases aligning to TRBD2. This CDR3 has 16 amino acids. J was trimmed by 2 bases and V by 5 bases; bases with no gene match: 10. Germline CDR1 and CDR2: ENHRY and SYGVKD. The CDR3: CAISPASGDPTDTQYF. The CDR3 region has the DNA TGTGCCATCAGTCCGGCCAGCGGGGACCCCACAGATACGCAGTATTTT.

The gene calls are TRBV12-3 or TRBV12-4 and TRBJ1-5; no definite D call. V dropped 5 bases and J dropped 0 bases, with 8 bases sitting between them. CDR3 size: 14 residues. In DNA, the CDR3 is TGTGCCAGCAGTCCCCTGAATAGCAATCAGCCCCAGCATTTT. The encoded protein is CASSPLNSNQPQHF.

This chain links TRBV12-3 or TRBV12-4 with TRBJ2-6; 8 nucleotides line up with TRBD1. The CDR3 consists of 16 residues. The V and J ends lost 5 bases and 6 bases, in that order; junction bases with no gene match: 9. CDR3 DNA: TGTGCCAGCAGTCCGACAGGGGCTAGTGTGGCCAACGTCCTGACTTTC. Translation gives CASSPTGASVANVLTF.

The CDR3 here is CASSQEGTGNEKLFF. The CDR3, as DNA: TGTGCCAGCAGCCAAGAGGGAACCGGTAATGAAAAACTGTTTTTT. The chain couples TRBV14 to TRBJ1-4; no definite D call. Trimming stripped 0 bases from V and 4 bases from J, with 9 bases between. Germline assignment: CDR1 SGHDN and CDR2 FVKESK. This CDR3 spans 15 amino acids. The variable domain in full, with the rest retrieved from reference TRBV14 and TRBJ1-4, is EAGVTQFPSHSVIEKGQTVTLRCDPISGHDNLYWYRRVMGKEIKFLLHFVKESKQDESGMPNNRFLAERTGGTYSTLKVQPAELEDSGVYFCASSQEGTGNEKLFFGSGTQLSVL.

The genes are TRBV7-3 and TRBJ2-3, with D possibly being TRBD1 (5 bases). This CDR3 has 15 residues. The germline V gene encodes CDR1 SGHTA and CDR2 FQGTGA. Between the trimmed V and J ends, which lost 2 bases and 5 bases, there was a span of 14 bases. CDR3 nucleotides: TGTGCCAGCAGCTTAGGCCTAGGGGTCCAAGATACGCAGTATTTT. Amino acid sequence: CASSLGLGVQDTQYF.

The chain combines TRBV20-1 with TRBJ1-1; TRBD1 aligns across 7 bases. The CDR3 is 14 amino acids. Germline V gene lookup returns CDR1 DFQATT and CDR2 SNEGSKA (reference sequence). Unmatched junction bases numbered 4, after V lost 0 bases and J lost 3 bases. The CDR3 protein is CSARDIQGDTEAFF. The CDR3 DNA reads TGCAGTGCTAGAGATATCCAGGGGGACACTGAAGCTTTCTTT.

This clonotype was picked up a small number of times. J is TRBJ2-3 and V is TRBV5-6; a possible D gene is TRBD1 (6 bases). Trimming removed 4 bases from V and 5 bases from J, with 20 bases in between. The CDR3 has 16 amino acids. Germline values: CDR1 SGHDT, CDR2 YYEEEE. CDR3: CASSPWPGAQGDTQYF. CDR3 sequence (DNA): TGTGCCAGCAGCCCTTGGCCAGGGGCGCAGGGAGATACGCAGTATTTT.

V and J are TRBV20-1 and TRBJ2-1, with D maybe TRBD2 (6 bases). The V end lost 5 bases, the J end lost 1 base, and 12 bases lay between the germline ends. CDR3 length: 14 amino acids. Germline V gene data show CDR1 as DFQATT and CDR2 as SNEGSKA (reference sequence). CDR3 in DNA: TGCAGTGCTGGGACTCCCCGGTCCTACAATGAGCAGTTCTTC. Its protein product is CSAGTPRSYNEQFF.

This clonotype was detected a few times. The rearrangement joins TRBV6-5 to TRBJ1-2; D is uncertain. The germline CDR1 and CDR2 sequences are MNHEY and SVGAGI. Trimming stripped 2 bases from V and 4 bases from J, with 14 bases between. The CDR3 contains 15 residues. CDR3 amino acids: CASSYIDGNRYGYTF. The DNA for the CDR3 is TGTGCCAGCAGTTACATTGACGGAAATCGCTATGGCTACACCTTC.